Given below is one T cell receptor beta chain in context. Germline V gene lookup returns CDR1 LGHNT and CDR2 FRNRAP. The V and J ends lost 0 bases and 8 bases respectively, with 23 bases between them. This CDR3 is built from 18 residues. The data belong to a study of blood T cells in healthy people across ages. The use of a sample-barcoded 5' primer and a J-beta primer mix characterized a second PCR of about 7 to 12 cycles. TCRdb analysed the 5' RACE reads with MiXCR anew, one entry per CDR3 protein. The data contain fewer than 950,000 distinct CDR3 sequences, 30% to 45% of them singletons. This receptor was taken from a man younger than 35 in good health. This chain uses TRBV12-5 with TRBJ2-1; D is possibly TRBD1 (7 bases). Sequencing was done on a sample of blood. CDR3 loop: CASGLVLGGTVHSDEQFF. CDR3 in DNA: TGTGCTAGTGGTTTGGTACTCGGAGGGACAGTCCATTCCGATGAGCAGTTCTTC.